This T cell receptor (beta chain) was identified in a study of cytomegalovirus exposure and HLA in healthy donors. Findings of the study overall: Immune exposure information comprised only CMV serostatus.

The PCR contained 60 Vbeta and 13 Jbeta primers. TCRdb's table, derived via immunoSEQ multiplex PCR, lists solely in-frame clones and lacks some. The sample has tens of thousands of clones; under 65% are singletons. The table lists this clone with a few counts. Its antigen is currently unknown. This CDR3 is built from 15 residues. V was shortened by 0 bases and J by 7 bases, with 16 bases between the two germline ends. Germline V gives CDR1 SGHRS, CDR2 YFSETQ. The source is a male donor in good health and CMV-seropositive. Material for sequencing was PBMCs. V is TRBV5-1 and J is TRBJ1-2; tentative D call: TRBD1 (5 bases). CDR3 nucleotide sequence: TGCGCCAGCAGCTTGGGAGAAGCAGGGTCCCCTGGCTACACCTTC. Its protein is CASSLGEAGSPGYTF.